This T cell receptor (beta chain) was sequenced for a study of T cell changes during pregnancy in multiple sclerosis. The V gene lost 2 bases and the J gene lost 5 bases, with 7 bases spanning the gap. This CDR3 contains 12 residues. Germline CDR1 reads MNHEY; CDR2 reads SVGAGI. Only in-frame clones appear in the TCRdb table, and some are missing; sequencing was by immunoSEQ multiplex PCR. The data hold approximately 44,000 clones, with around 90% observed a single time. The V gene is TRBV6-5, the J gene TRBJ2-7, with D possibly being TRBD1 (5 bases). This receptor was obtained from a female donor with multiple sclerosis, enrolled in a pregnancy study. The sequences come from CD4+ T cells from peripheral blood mononuclear cells, collected before pregnancy. CDR3 amino acids: CASSYIGDEQYF. CDR3 DNA: TGTGCCAGCAGTTACATAGGGGACGAGCAGTACTTC.